A selection of T cell receptor beta chains follows, all from one sample in a study of blood T cell repertoires in COVID-19. Profiled with immunoSEQ multiplex PCR; TCRdb holds only in-frame clones, not every one. The top ten clones hold about 5% of a sample with 200,000 or so clones, 80% to 85% of them seen once. The sequencing sample was made of peripheral blood. All receptors come from a woman aged 25-40 years with acute or convalescent COVID-19. CDR3s include the opening cysteine and the closing phenylalanine or tryptophan. D genes are given only for firm matches. Not every row has a clone size; where given, it reads once, few, many or a size class.

D gene: TRBD1
clone size: .
J gene: TRBJ2-7
V gene: TRBV4-1
CDR3 DNA: TGCGCCAGCAGCCTCCTAGGGGGCCGGGTAAGCGAGCAGTACTTC
CDR3 protein: CASSLLGGRVSEQYF

D gene: .
clone size: .
J gene: TRBJ1-1
V gene: TRBV10-3
CDR3 DNA: TGTGCCATCAGTGACACTAACACTGAAGCTTTCTTT
CDR3 protein: CAISDTNTEAFF

D gene: TRBD1
clone size: .
J gene: TRBJ2-5
V gene: TRBV11-2
CDR3 DNA: TGTGCCAGCAGCCAGGGTCAGGGGGTTTCGCGAGAGACCCAGTACTTC
CDR3 protein: CASSQGQGVSRETQYF

D gene: .
clone size: .
J gene: TRBJ2-1
V gene: TRBV11-2
CDR3 DNA: TGTGCCAGCTGGGGATTGTCGGAGGATGAGCAGTTCTTC
CDR3 protein: CASWGLSEDEQFF

D gene: TRBD1
clone size: .
J gene: TRBJ1-1
V gene: TRBV7-2
CDR3 DNA: TGTGCCAGCAGCTTAGTGGGAGGACAGGGGAGAACTGAAGCTTTCTTT
CDR3 protein: CASSLVGGQGRTEAFF

D gene: TRBD2
clone size: .
J gene: TRBJ2-3
V gene: TRBV30
CDR3 DNA: TGTGCCTGGGGCCTAGCGGCGCCGGGGACAGATACGCAGTATTTT
CDR3 protein: CAWGLAAPGTDTQYF

D gene: TRBD2
clone size: .
J gene: TRBJ2-2
V gene: TRBV3-1/TRBV3-2
CDR3 DNA: TGTGCCAGCAACGGGAGGGGTACCGGGGAGCTGTTTTTT
CDR3 protein: CASNGRGTGELFF

D gene: TRBD1
clone size: few
J gene: TRBJ2-5
V gene: TRBV14
CDR3 DNA: TGTGCCAGCAGCCAATACGTCTCAGGGGGAAACCAAGAGACCCAGTACTTC
CDR3 protein: CASSQYVSGGNQETQYF

D gene: TRBD1
clone size: .
J gene: TRBJ2-2
V gene: TRBV6-4
CDR3 DNA: TGTGCCAGCCAGACAGGGAGTAACACCGGGGAGCTGTTTTTT
CDR3 protein: CASQTGSNTGELFF

D gene: .
clone size: .
J gene: TRBJ2-7
V gene: TRBV7-8
CDR3 DNA: TGTGCCAGCAGCTTAGAGGTAGCGACGCCCATGGGTTCGGAGCAGTACTTC
CDR3 protein: CASSLEVATPMGSEQYF

D gene: TRBD1
clone size: .
J gene: TRBJ1-4
V gene: TRBV9
CDR3 DNA: TGTGCCAGCAGCGTAGTACCAGGGGGCTACGAAAAACTGTTTTTT
CDR3 protein: CASSVVPGGYEKLFF

D gene: .
clone size: .
J gene: TRBJ2-2
V gene: TRBV1
CDR3 DNA: TGCACCAGCAGCCATCCGGGCGGGGGGAACACCGGGGAGCTGTTTTTT
CDR3 protein: CTSSHPGGGNTGELFF

D gene: .
clone size: .
J gene: TRBJ1-1
V gene: TRBV5-6
CDR3 DNA: TGTGCCAGCAGCTTAGGCAGGGGCGAAGCTTTCTTT
CDR3 protein: CASSLGRGEAFF

D gene: TRBD2
clone size: .
J gene: TRBJ2-3
V gene: TRBV7-9
CDR3 DNA: TGTGCCAGCAGCTTGTTAGGAGCGGGAGGGCTGGTACCAGCAGATACGCAGTATTTT
CDR3 protein: CASSLLGAGGLVPADTQYF

D gene: TRBD1
clone size: once
J gene: TRBJ2-1
V gene: TRBV9
CDR3 DNA: TGTGCCAGCAGCGCCTTGGACAGGAACAATGAGCAGTTCTTC
CDR3 protein: CASSALDRNNEQFF

D gene: .
clone size: .
J gene: TRBJ2-7
V gene: TRBV19
CDR3 DNA: TGTGCCAGTAGTATAGGTGAGGGCTACGAGCAGTACTTC
CDR3 protein: CASSIGEGYEQYF

D gene: .
clone size: .
J gene: TRBJ1-1
V gene: TRBV19
CDR3 DNA: TGTGCCAGTGGGCATACTGAAGCTTTCTTT
CDR3 protein: CASGHTEAFF

D gene: .
clone size: .
J gene: TRBJ2-1
V gene: TRBV13
CDR3 DNA: TGTGCCAGCACGGTAGCGACGGGAGACAATGAGCAGTTCTTC
CDR3 protein: CASTVATGDNEQFF

D gene: .
clone size: .
J gene: TRBJ2-7
V gene: TRBV3-1/TRBV3-2
CDR3 DNA: TGTGCCAGCAGCCCTGGGGGGGGCCCCTACGAGCAGTACTTC
CDR3 protein: CASSPGGGPYEQYF

D gene: .
clone size: .
J gene: TRBJ2-7
V gene: TRBV6-5
CDR3 DNA: TGTGCCAGCAGCATGGGGAGCTCCTACGAGCAGTACTTC
CDR3 protein: CASSMGSSYEQYF

D gene: TRBD2
clone size: .
J gene: TRBJ2-1
V gene: TRBV7-3
CDR3 DNA: TGTGCCAGCAGCCCCGCAAAGGGACTAGCGGGGGGGGCCTACAATGAGCAGTTCTTC
CDR3 protein: CASSPAKGLAGGAYNEQFF

D gene: .
clone size: .
J gene: TRBJ1-6
V gene: TRBV5-4
CDR3 DNA: TGTGCCAGCAGCTTGTATCGGACAGCTAATTCACCCCTCCACTTT
CDR3 protein: CASSLYRTANSPLHF

D gene: TRBD1
clone size: few
J gene: TRBJ2-3
V gene: TRBV18
CDR3 DNA: TGTGCCAGCTCACCGACAGGGTGGGGCACAGATACGCAGTATTTT
CDR3 protein: CASSPTGWGTDTQYF

D gene: .
clone size: once
J gene: TRBJ1-4
V gene: TRBV6-1
CDR3 DNA: TGTGCCAGCAGTGCAAGGGGAGGCCGCCTTTATAATGAAAAACTGTTTTTT
CDR3 protein: CASSARGGRLYNEKLFF

D gene: .
clone size: .
J gene: TRBJ2-1
V gene: TRBV9
CDR3 DNA: TGTGCCAGCAGCGTAACTACGGACAATGAGCAGTTCTTC
CDR3 protein: CASSVTTDNEQFF

D gene: .
clone size: .
J gene: TRBJ2-1
V gene: TRBV5-4
CDR3 DNA: TGTGCCAGCAGCTTGGATCAGGGTGAGCAGTTCTTC
CDR3 protein: CASSLDQGEQFF

D gene: .
clone size: .
J gene: TRBJ1-2
V gene: TRBV29-1
CDR3 DNA: TGCAGCGTTGAGGACAGCAACTATGGCTACACCTTC
CDR3 protein: CSVEDSNYGYTF